The 32 T cell receptor beta chains below come from one sample, sequenced in a study of T cell responses to AZD1222 COVID-19 vaccine (dated by TCRdb to 2020 to 2022). The protocol used for the library was the immunoSEQ multiplex PCR assay. TCRdb retrieved this table from immuneACCESS and kept in-frame rearrangements only. Not all clones are present; in checked studies, unresolved V genes account for under half, and no reason is known for the remainder. This sample comprises approximately 83,000 clones, about 93% of them detected only once. The ten largest account for 4.5% of the sample. The time point label, read with the paper, signifies: baseline before first vaccination. The treatment or condition label for this specimen denotes: meningococcal conjugate vaccine given as trial control. The input for sequencing was peripheral blood, taken on day 0 of MenACWY control vaccination. The receptors derive from an adult in good health.

This rearrangement joins TRBV4-3 to TRBJ1-2, with 9 bases lining up with TRBD1. Germline loops: CDR1 LGHNA, CDR2 YSLEER. The ends lost 4 bases at V and 0 bases at J; junction bases unmatched: 9. The CDR3 has 17 amino acids. CDR3 protein: CASSPQTGGLANYGYTF. The DNA of the CDR3 is TGCGCCAGCAGCCCTCAAACAGGGGGCTTGGCTAACTATGGCTACACCTTC.

The V and J genes are TRBV19 and TRBJ1-5; D is possibly TRBD1 (5 bases). The V end lost 5 bases, the J end lost 3 bases, and 14 bases lay between the germline ends. CDR1 is LNHDA and CDR2 is SQIVND in the germline V gene (reference sequence). The CDR3 has 15 residues. Here the CDR3 DNA reads TGTGCCAGTAGTCCCCGGGGCAGGTCCAATCAGCCCCAGCATTTT. Its translation is CASSPRGRSNQPQHF.

This clone was detected once. The chain recombines TRBV7-2 with TRBJ1-2, with 7 bases matching TRBD1. The V and J ends lost 0 bases and 7 bases, in that order; junction bases with no gene match: 8. The CDR3 consists of 15 residues. Looked up from germline, CDR1 is SGHTA and CDR2 is FQGNSA. DNA of the CDR3: TGTGCCAGCAGCTTAGCGCTAAGGGGACAGTTTGGCTACACCTTC. This sequence encodes CASSLALRGQFGYTF.

This rearrangement joins TRBV27 to TRBJ1-5; TRBD1 aligns across 8 bases. Germline V gene sequence: CDR1 MNHEY, CDR2 SMNVEV (reference sequence). CDR3 size: 16 residues. The ends lost 3 bases at V and 1 base at J; junction bases unmatched: 5. The CDR3 sequence is CASSLQGARSNQPQHF. The DNA for the CDR3 is TGTGCCAGCAGTTTGCAGGGGGCGCGAAGCAATCAGCCCCAGCATTTT.

This clone was detected once. This chain joins TRBV9 and TRBJ2-5; 10 nucleotides agree with TRBD1. Germline lookup yields CDR1 SGDLS and CDR2 YYNGEE. The V and J ends lost 3 bases and 1 base, in that order; junction bases with no gene match: 6. This CDR3 comprises 16 residues. CDR3 sequence (DNA): TGTGCCAGCAGCGCCCGGGACAGGGGCTTCCAAGAGACCCAGTACTTC. It encodes CASSARDRGFQETQYF.

This clone has a single count. The chain is built from TRBV13 and TRBJ2-5, with unresolved D. Per germline, CDR1 PRHDT and CDR2 FYEKMQ (reference sequence). The CDR3 contains 16 residues. The germline V and J ends were trimmed by 3 bases and 2 bases, with 16 bases remaining between them. The chain's CDR3 is CASSFGVIRGQETQYF. The CDR3 DNA follows: TGTGCCAGCAGCTTTGGGGTAATCCGCGGACAAGAGACCCAGTACTTC.

V usage is TRBV9 and J usage is TRBJ1-1; D not certain. Germline V gene lookup returns CDR1 SGDLS and CDR2 YYNGEE. V lost 4 bases and J lost 6, with 13 bases in between. This CDR3 has 13 amino acids. CDR3 nucleotide sequence: TGTGCCAGCAGCAGCTCAGGAAGCCCTGAAGCTTTCTTT. It yields the protein CASSSSGSPEAFF.

The genes are TRBV16 and TRBJ1-1; 11 bases are shared with TRBD1. With V trimmed by 2 bases and J by 5 bases, 4 bases remained unmatched. Germline CDR1 KGHSY, CDR2 FQNENV. The CDR3 covers 15 residues. The CDR3 DNA reads TGTGCCAGCAGCCAAGCAGGGGACAGGGGGACTGAAGCTTTCTTT. It encodes CASSQAGDRGTEAFF.

The V and J genes are TRBV23-1 and TRBJ2-3; a possible D gene is TRBD1 (6 bases). TRBV23-1 falls under the ORF class, with uncertain function. CDR3 length: 16 amino acids. Between the trimmed V and J ends, which lost 4 bases and 2 bases, there was a span of 16 bases. The CDR3 reads CASSLGQTRITDTQYF. In nucleotides, the CDR3 is TGCGCCAGCAGTCTTGGACAGACCAGGATCACAGATACGCAGTATTTT.

The chain employs TRBV10-3 and TRBJ2-3; 10 bases align to TRBD2. V shed 2 bases, J shed 4 bases, and the junction held 3 bases outside the gene matches. The germline V gene encodes CDR1 ENHRY and CDR2 SYGVKD. This CDR3 is 15 amino acids long. The CDR3 loop is CAISESGRAPDTQYF. CDR3 DNA sequence: TGTGCCATCAGTGAGAGCGGGAGGGCCCCAGATACGCAGTATTTT.

CDR3 nucleotide sequence: TGTGCCAGCAGTCCCTACCCAGGGGTCAATCAGCCCCAGCATTTT. This sequence encodes CASSPYPGVNQPQHF. The chain uses TRBV28 and TRBJ1-5, with D tentatively TRBD1 (6 bases). There are 15 residues in the CDR3. Trimming took 5 bases from V and 3 from J, leaving 14 bases between them. Germline V gene data show CDR1 as MDHEN and CDR2 as SYDVKM.

The chain links TRBV4-1 to TRBJ2-2; 7 bases match TRBD2. J lost 6 bases, V lost 4 bases, and 2 bases had no gene match. This CDR3 spans 13 amino acids. Looked up from germline, CDR1 is MGHRA and CDR2 is YSYEKL. CDR3 bases: TGCGCCAGCAGCCCGCTAGCGGCCGGGGAGCTGTTTTTT. Its protein is CASSPLAAGELFF.

This chain joins TRBV19 and TRBJ1-2; D is unresolved. Germline V gene sequence: CDR1 LNHDA, CDR2 SQIVND (reference sequence). Trimming took off 8 bases at V and 12 bases at J, with 13 bases between the two ends. CDR3 length: 10 amino acids. This CDR3 reads CASAGSTHTF. In DNA, the CDR3 is TGTGCCAGTGCGGGCAGCACACACACCTTC.

The rearrangement joins TRBV19 to TRBJ2-7; D is undetermined. Germline loops: CDR1 LNHDA, CDR2 SQIVND (reference sequence). The germline V and J ends were trimmed by 1 base and 4 bases, with 14 bases remaining between them. The CDR3 has 15 amino acids. The CDR3 protein is CASSIGFGGGYEQYF. The DNA of the CDR3 is TGTGCCAGTAGTATAGGATTCGGCGGTGGTTACGAGCAGTACTTC. Looking up the rest from reference TRBV19 and TRBJ2-7 gives the full variable domain: DGGITQSPKYLFRKEGQNVTLSCEQNLNHDAMYWYRQDPGQGLRLIYYSQIVNDFQKGDIAEGYSVSREKKESFPLTVTSAQKNPTAFYLCASSIGFGGGYEQYFGPGTRLTVT.

This clone was seen just once. This chain links TRBV11-1 with TRBJ1-1; D gene unclear. Per the germline V gene, CDR1 is SGHAT and CDR2 is FQDESV (reference sequence). V lost 4 bases to trimming and J lost 3 bases, with 12 bases between them. The CDR3 length is 14 residues. The CDR3 here is CASSSRVGDTEAFF. The CDR3 DNA sequence: TGTGCCAGCAGCTCTAGGGTTGGAGACACTGAAGCTTTCTTT.

This chain uses TRBV6-6 with TRBJ2-4, with no clear D. The CDR3 is 14 residues long. Germline CDR1 is MNHNY and CDR2 is SVGAGI (reference sequence). The V end was cut by 5 bases, the J end by 6 bases, with 14 bases between. The CDR3 region is CASSPPPMGNIQYF. The CDR3 bases are TGTGCCAGCAGTCCCCCACCTATGGGAAACATTCAGTACTTC.

This chain links TRBV3-1 (or the pseudogene TRBV3-2) with TRBJ1-1; D not resolved. V was pared by 3 bases and J by 4 bases, with 15 bases between. The CDR3 has 15 residues. Germline CDR1 reads LGHDT; CDR2 reads YNNKEL (reference sequence). CDR3 coding DNA: TGTGCCAGCAGCCAGGGCAGTGGAATCGGCACTGAAGCTTTCTTT. Its protein is CASSQGSGIGTEAFF.

The chain combines TRBV19 with TRBJ1-5; no clear D gene. CDR3 length: 17 amino acids. Trimming removed 0 bases from V and 5 bases from J, with 17 bases in between. Germline V gene lookup returns CDR1 LNHDA and CDR2 SQIVND (reference sequence). CDR3 coding DNA: TGTGCCAGTAGTATAGAGGTAACAGCCAACCCATATCAGCCCCAGCATTTT. Translated, it gives CASSIEVTANPYQPQHF.

The V gene is TRBV10-3, the J gene TRBJ1-1, with D possibly TRBD1 on 5 matching bases. V was trimmed by 2 bases and J by 4 bases, leaving 11 bases between them. The CDR3 has 14 amino acids. Germline CDR1 and CDR2: ENHRY and SYGVKD. The CDR3 DNA reads TGTGCCATCAGTGAGGGGGCCGGTGGCACTGAAGCTTTCTTT. Its translation: CAISEGAGGTEAFF.

The chain links TRBV28 to TRBJ2-4, with 7 bases aligning to TRBD2. This CDR3 is 15 amino acids long. With V trimmed by 3 bases and J by 1 base, 3 bases remained unmatched. Germline V CDR1 and CDR2: MDHEN, SYDVKM. Here the CDR3 reads CASSLAGAAKNIQYF. In nucleotides, the CDR3 is TGTGCCAGCAGTTTGGCGGGAGCGGCCAAAAACATTCAGTACTTC.

A word on this clone: Other DNA sequences from this sample encode an identical CDR3 as well. The chain couples TRBV6-5 to TRBJ1-1; D possibly corresponds to TRBD1 (5 bases). Trimming left V 2 bases short and J 4 bases short, with 8 bases between. This CDR3 region has 13 residues. Germline CDR1 is MNHEY and CDR2 is SVGAGI. The CDR3 DNA reads TGTGCCAGCAGTTACAGGGGAGGCACTGAAGCTTTCTTT. As protein: CASSYRGGTEAFF.

The rearrangement joins TRBV2 to TRBJ1-1, with D hard to call. CDR3 length: 10 amino acids. The V gene's germline CDR1 is SNHLY and CDR2 FYNNEI. Trimming shortened V by 8 bases and J by 4 bases, and 5 bases separated the two germline ends. The CDR3 nucleotides are TGTGCCAGCGGAAGCACTGAAGCTTTCTTT. Protein product: CASGSTEAFF.

The V and J genes are TRBV12-3 or TRBV12-4 and TRBJ1-2; no clear D. CDR3 length: 13 amino acids. The V gene lost 4 bases and the J gene lost 5 bases, with 11 bases spanning the gap. CDR3 nucleotide sequence: TGTGCCAGCAGTTCCGACGCGGGTTATGGCTACACCTTC. It specifies CASSSDAGYGYTF.

The rearrangement joins TRBV27 to TRBJ2-3, with 10 bases aligning to TRBD2. The germline CDR1 and CDR2 sequences are MNHEY and SMNVEV (reference sequence). This CDR3 comprises 17 residues. Losses at the gene ends were 5 bases for V and 2 bases for J; bases not matched to a gene: 10. The CDR3, as DNA: TGTGCCAGCAGTCCCTACGGACTAGCGGTCCTCACAGATACGCAGTATTTT. Translation: CASSPYGLAVLTDTQYF.

The rearrangement uses TRBV30 and TRBJ2-7, with D tentatively TRBD1 or TRBD2 (5 bases each). The CDR3 is 11 residues long. The V gene's germline CDR1 is GTSNPN and CDR2 SVGIG (reference sequence). V was trimmed by 4 bases and J by 8 bases, leaving 12 bases between them. CDR3 DNA sequence: TGTGCCTGGACCCTAGGGGACCAGCAGTACTTC. This codes for CAWTLGDQQYF.

The genes are TRBV19 and TRBJ2-5; perhaps TRBD1 as D (5 bases). The CDR3 length is 13 residues. Germline CDR1 reads LNHDA; CDR2 reads SQIVND (reference sequence). V was shortened by 3 bases and J by 5 bases, with 10 bases between the two germline ends. CDR3 protein: CASSIQGLETQYF. The DNA for the CDR3 is TGTGCCAGTAGTATCCAGGGTCTGGAGACCCAGTACTTC.

CDR3 amino acids: CASSLAGTGELFF. In DNA form, the CDR3 reads TGTGCCAGCAGTTTGGCCGGGACCGGGGAGCTGTTTTTT. The V call is TRBV28, the J call TRBJ2-2; D remains ambiguous. The CDR3 is 13 residues long. Trimming took off 3 bases at V and 5 bases at J, with 7 bases between the two ends. From germline, CDR1 is MDHEN and CDR2 SYDVKM.

V gene TRBV5-4 combines with J gene TRBJ1-2; D remains unclear. Germline CDR1 and CDR2: SGHNT and YYREEE (reference sequence). This CDR3 has 13 residues. The V end lost 4 bases, the J end lost 3 bases, and 10 bases lay between the germline ends. This CDR3 reads CASSLRRDYGYTF. The CDR3 bases are TGTGCCAGCAGCCTCAGACGGGACTATGGCTACACCTTC.

V and J are TRBV30 and TRBJ2-4; no definite D call. Between the trimmed V and J ends, which lost 5 bases and 6 bases, there was a span of 5 bases. The germline V gene has CDR1 GTSNPN and CDR2 SVGIG (reference sequence). The CDR3 consists of 10 residues. As DNA, the CDR3 is TGTGCCTGGTCCGGAAACATTCAGTACTTC. Encoded protein: CAWSGNIQYF.

The chain employs TRBV11-2 and TRBJ2-1; TRBD1 agrees at 8 bases. The germline V gene encodes CDR1 SGHAT and CDR2 FQNNGV. The CDR3 consists of 12 residues. J lost 10 bases, V lost 4 bases, and 3 bases had no gene match. CDR3: CASSSRQGEQFF. Here the CDR3 DNA reads TGTGCCAGCAGCTCCCGACAGGGGGAGCAGTTCTTC.

J is TRBJ2-5 and V is TRBV5-6; maybe TRBD2 (6 bases). V dropped 4 bases and J dropped 2 bases, with 21 bases sitting between them. Germline-derived CDR1 and CDR2 are SGHDT and YYEEEE. The CDR3 loop spans 17 amino acids. The CDR3 region is CASSPLLLLGGQETQYF. Written as DNA, the CDR3 is TGTGCCAGCAGCCCCCTACTCTTGCTTGGGGGGCAAGAGACCCAGTACTTC.

There are a few counts of this clone. The chain recombines TRBV6-5 with TRBJ1-6; possible D gene TRBD1, 5 bases. The germline gives CDR1 MNHEY, CDR2 SVGAGI. CDR3 length: 14 amino acids. V dropped 4 bases and J dropped 4 bases, with 8 bases sitting between them. CDR3 sequence: CASSSGIYNSPLHF. Here the CDR3 DNA reads TGTGCCAGCAGTTCAGGGATTTATAATTCACCCCTCCACTTT.